This T cell receptor (beta chain) comes out of a study of T cell clonotyping in hematopoietic cell transplantation. Study conclusions and caveats: Graft donor and pretransplant recipient Inverse Simpson Index values predicted broader posttransplant TCR diversity. CD4 and CD8 repertoire contributions could not be separated without sorting. Pathologically expanded recipient clonotypes increased progressively from day 30 to day 180 as diversity fell.

Samples: about 28 days before transplant, then days 30, 100 and 180 after. CDR3 length: 14 amino acids. The germline V and J ends were trimmed by 1 base and 1 base, with 7 bases remaining between them. In germline, CDR1 is MGHRA, CDR2 YSYEKL. Sequencing was performed with immunoSEQ multiplex PCR; in TCRdb, only in-frame clones are kept and a portion is missing. The top ten hold around 15% of the sample, which has around 1,200 clones, approximately 80% seen once. In its sample, this clone was seen once. Its target is not known. This chain connects TRBV4-1 to TRBJ1-1; unclear D gene. The clonotype originates from a female patient in her fifties who had an allogeneic stem cell transplant, so the T cells may come from the graft donor. Some clones in this sample may be carry-over from other donors' samples. The sample consisted of PBMCs, taken 30 days after allogeneic stem cell transplant. This CDR3 reads CASSQVPENTEAFF. The CDR3 nucleotides read TGCGCCAGCAGCCAAGTTCCAGAGAACACTGAAGCTTTCTTT.